These 13 T cell receptor beta chains share one sample of origin, sequenced in a study of blood T cell repertoires in COVID-19 (TCRdb year 2020). The protocol used for the library was the immunoSEQ multiplex PCR assay. Imported from immuneACCESS, the table was reduced by TCRdb to in-frame sequences with V and J called. These copies leave out some clones; in studies compared against another copy, an unresolved V gene accounts for under half, and the cause of the remainder is not known. The sample records around 250,000 clones, about four fifths of which are singletons. The biggest ten clones account for less than 2% of the sample. Sequencing was carried out using peripheral blood. These receptors were obtained from a woman aged 35 to 49 who had recovered from COVID-19.

The chain is built from TRBV5-8 and TRBJ1-1; 8 bases agree with TRBD1. V shed 0 bases and J 5 bases; nucleotides not matched to a gene: 6. Germline lookup yields CDR1 SGHTS and CDR2 YDEGEE. The CDR3 runs 15 residues. The CDR3 DNA is TGTGCCAGCAGCTTGGCCGTCAGGGGGCGAACTGAAGCTTTCTTT. Protein: CASSLAVRGRTEAFF.

This chain connects TRBV28 to TRBJ2-1, with 10 nucleotides matching TRBD1. The CDR3 consists of 13 residues. Germline CDR1 is MDHEN and CDR2 is SYDVKM. Trimming removed 8 bases from V and 4 bases from J; junction bases left unmatched: 2. The CDR3 bases are TGTGCCAGCGGGGGACAGGGGTACAATGAGCAGTTCTTC. Protein sequence: CASGGQGYNEQFF.

This rearrangement joins TRBV7-9 to TRBJ2-7, with D possibly TRBD1 on 6 matching bases. CDR3 length: 14 amino acids. V dropped 2 bases and J dropped 4 bases, with 12 bases sitting between them. Germline CDR1 is SEHNR and CDR2 is FQNEAQ (reference sequence). CDR3 bases: TGTGCCAGCAGCTTAAACACAGGGAAATACGAGCAGTACTTC. This codes for CASSLNTGKYEQYF.

The chain is built from TRBV6-5 and TRBJ1-5, with TRBD1 matching over 7 bases. V gave up 6 bases and J gave up 7 bases; unmatched junction bases: 3. This CDR3 is 12 amino acids long. Per germline, CDR1 MNHEY and CDR2 SVGAGI. The DNA of the CDR3 is TGTGCCAGCAGGACAGGGACCCAGCCCCAGCATTTT. Protein: CASRTGTQPQHF.

The chain recombines TRBV9 with TRBJ2-2; D is perhaps TRBD2 (7 bases). Germline CDR1 reads SGDLS; CDR2 reads YYNGEE. The CDR3 loop spans 16 amino acids. Trimming took off 4 bases at V and 0 bases at J, with 13 bases between the two ends. The CDR3 DNA is TGTGCCAGCAGCCCGCGGGGGCGCACGAACACCGGGGAGCTGTTTTTT. This sequence encodes CASSPRGRTNTGELFF.

The chain is built from TRBV7-2 and TRBJ1-2; 7 bases match TRBD1. The CDR3 contains 13 residues. The germline V gene has CDR1 SGHTA and CDR2 FQGNSA. V was pared by 6 bases and J by 7 bases, with 8 bases of the junction left unmatched. CDR3 in amino acids: CASSSDRERGYTF. In nucleotides, the CDR3 is TGTGCCAGCAGTTCCGACAGGGAGCGTGGCTACACCTTC.

The chain carries TRBV18 and TRBJ1-6, with D possibly TRBD1 on 5 matching bases. V was cut by 4 bases and J by 10 bases, with 14 bases left in between. Germline V CDR1 and CDR2: KGHSH, LQKENI. The CDR3 totals 14 residues. CDR3 nucleotides: TGTGCCAGCTCACTGACCAGGGAGGACTCACCCCTCCACTTT. It translates to CASSLTREDSPLHF.

V usage is TRBV7-9 and J usage is TRBJ2-7; 12 positions agree with TRBD1. The CDR3 extends over 15 amino acids. The V gene's germline CDR1 is SEHNR and CDR2 FQNEAQ (reference sequence). V shed 3 bases, J shed 6 bases, and the junction held 6 bases outside the gene matches. CDR3 sequence: CASSLAGTGGFEQYF. The CDR3 coding sequence is TGTGCCAGCAGCTTGGCCGGGACAGGGGGCTTCGAGCAGTACTTC.

The chain is built from TRBV9 and TRBJ2-7, with TRBD1 matching over 7 bases. CDR1 SGDLS and CDR2 YYNGEE come from the germline V gene. Trimming cost V 0 bases and J 6 bases; bases outside gene matches: 9. CDR3 length: 15 residues. CDR3 bases: TGTGCCAGCAGCGTAGGACAGGGTTTAACGCGCGAGCAGTACTTC. Its translation: CASSVGQGLTREQYF.

V usage is TRBV5-4 and J usage is TRBJ2-1, with TRBD2 matching over 10 bases. Germline assignment: CDR1 SGHNT and CDR2 YYREEE (reference sequence). Trimming cost V 5 bases and J 6 bases; bases outside gene matches: 8. CDR3 length equals 15 residues. In DNA, the CDR3 is TGTGCCAGCAGAGGACTAGCGGACCGCCTCAATGAGCAGTTCTTC. Its translation: CASRGLADRLNEQFF.

The rearrangement uses TRBV11-1 and TRBJ1-1; D not certain. The CDR3 spans 15 residues. The V gene's germline CDR1 is SGHAT and CDR2 FQDESV (reference sequence). The V and J ends lost 4 bases and 1 base respectively, with 13 bases between them. The CDR3 DNA reads TGTGCCAGCAGCTCCCCGGCCCGAGGGAACACTGAAGCTTTCTTT. Residues: CASSSPARGNTEAFF.

The J gene is TRBJ2-3, the V gene TRBV11-2, with D tentatively TRBD1 (6 bases). The CDR3 has 13 residues. The V end lost 3 bases, the J end lost 4 bases, and 8 bases lay between the germline ends. Germline CDR1 reads SGHAT; CDR2 reads FQNNGV. The DNA for the CDR3 is TGTGCCAGCAGCTTTACAGGGCCAGATACGCAGTATTTT. Translation gives CASSFTGPDTQYF.

This rearrangement joins TRBV4-1 to TRBJ2-2, with a tentative D call TRBD1 (6 bases). The CDR3 covers 14 residues. Deletions cut 5 bases from V and 7 bases from J, with 14 bases between. CDR1 MGHRA and CDR2 YSYEKL come from the germline V gene. The CDR3: CASSTPGVGGELFF. The CDR3 DNA is TGCGCCAGCAGCACCCCAGGGGTTGGCGGGGAGCTGTTTTTT.